This T cell receptor (beta chain) was observed in a study of blood T cell repertoires in COVID-19. On the study more broadly: Researchers got acute and convalescent COVID-19 samples from the United States, Italy and Spain. Nucleic acid was either cDNA or gDNA, and it came from T cells, B-cell-depleted T cells, or PBMCs.

CDR3 length: 15 residues. Germline V gene data show CDR1 as SGHRS and CDR2 as YFSETQ. V dropped 4 bases and J dropped 8; count of bases not matched to a gene: 6. In the authors' workflow: Reference gene primer amplification gave nucleated cell count estimates. Method: immunoSEQ multiplex PCR; TCRdb's copy keeps in-frame clones and lacks some. The DNA was the basis for D and trimming; V, J and clone size are from that table. The data hold roughly 73,000 clones, with 80% to 90% observed a single time. This clonotype was sampled from a woman older than 75 with active or convalescent COVID-19. The gene calls are TRBV5-1 and TRBJ2-1, with 13 bases aligning to TRBD2. Source material: peripheral blood. CDR3 bases: TGCGCCAGCAGCCCCGGACTAGCGGGGGCGGATGAGCAGTTCTTC. It yields the protein CASSPGLAGADEQFF.